This is a list of T cell receptor beta chains from one sample in a study of shared clonotypes between healthy human individuals. Assay: immunoSEQ multiplex PCR; the TCRdb copy retains only in-frame clones and omits some. The sample has some 2,500,000 clones; 93% are singletons. Sequencing was performed on naive CD4+ T cells from PBMCs. These receptors were obtained from a man between 18 and 35 years old in good health. Some clones in this sample may be carry-over from other donors' samples. Each CDR3 is given with its conserved first and last residue. Each record gives: V gene, J gene, D gene, CDR3 protein. D genes are given only for firm matches.

TRBV5-4	TRBJ2-5	NA	CASSLSRASETQYF
TRBV5-1	TRBJ1-1	NA	CASSLEGSGNTEAFF
TRBV28	TRBJ2-7	TRBD2	CASSLIGGSRYEQYF
TRBV6-6	TRBJ1-2	TRBD1	CASSPQGTGGGYTF
TRBV28	TRBJ1-1	NA	CASSLALNTEAFF
TRBV5-1	TRBJ2-5	NA	CASSLEQETQYF
TRBV5-5	TRBJ1-1	NA	CASSSPTLNTEAFF
TRBV7-2	TRBJ2-1	TRBD2	CASSSNSGTSGRARQFF
TRBV7-9	TRBJ2-3	NA	CASSWGVGYTQYF
TRBV5-6	TRBJ1-6	NA	CASSLRGSKNNSPLHF
TRBV11-2	TRBJ2-7	NA	CASSFLLTDYTYEQYF
TRBV20-1	TRBJ2-1	TRBD2	CSEGGAGEQFF
TRBV4-1	TRBJ1-1	NA	CASSQDRGAATEAFF
TRBV5-1	TRBJ1-3	NA	CASSRLGPSSGNTIYF
TRBV30	TRBJ2-1	TRBD2	CAWSTGTSGNYNEQFF
TRBV6-6	TRBJ2-7	TRBD1	CASSPPGQSYEQYF
TRBV11-2	TRBJ2-2	NA	CASPSPTGELFF
TRBV28	TRBJ1-3	NA	CASSLYPPRISGNTIYF
TRBV5-4	TRBJ1-3	NA	CASSLTRSRTAGNTIYF
TRBV9	TRBJ2-1	NA	CASSVGGLYNEQFF
TRBV5-4	TRBJ2-3	TRBD2	CASSLGTSGMGNTQYF
TRBV14	TRBJ2-3	TRBD2	CASSQRRTSGRSTDTQYF
TRBV4-1	TRBJ1-2	NA	CASSQFVRDYGYTF
TRBV29-1	TRBJ2-5	NA	CSVVPAHRDKETQYF
TRBV28	TRBJ1-5	NA	CASSLSGGHQPQHF
TRBV7-3	TRBJ1-5	NA	CASSLDSSQPQHF
TRBV15	TRBJ2-5	NA	CATSRDLLETQYF
TRBV27	TRBJ2-1	NA	CASSHDWSSYNEQFF
TRBV11-1	TRBJ1-2	TRBD1	CASSLRQGEGYGYTF
TRBV27	TRBJ2-7	NA	CASSLSGPLYEQYF
TRBV15	TRBJ2-7	NA	CATSREYEQYF
TRBV14	TRBJ1-2	NA	CASSPTLYYGYTF
TRBV6-6	TRBJ2-2	TRBD1	CASSSTGAMMTGELFF
TRBV7-3	TRBJ2-3	NA	CASRPGPSTDTQYF
TRBV9	TRBJ2-2	TRBD1	CASSDQGAVAGELFF
TRBV7-6	TRBJ2-7	TRBD2	CASSPLGSGRSYEQYF
TRBV28	TRBJ1-1	TRBD1	CASSPGGGMNTEAFF
TRBV4-1	NA	NA	CASSQRDTVPYEQYF
TRBV5-1	TRBJ2-5	TRBD1	CASTPGGAGETQYF
TRBV6-5	TRBJ2-3	TRBD2	CATNRGGTVTDTQYF
TRBV5-8	TRBJ2-1	TRBD2	CASSDGTSSYNEQFF
TRBV27	TRBJ2-1	NA	CASSLRLVQGMGEQFF
TRBV30	TRBJ2-3	NA	CAWSVSGDTQYF
TRBV7-3	TRBJ2-1	NA	CASSRQTGSYNEQFF
TRBV10-1	TRBJ2-3	NA	CVVILPNGKSSSTDTQYF
TRBV6-6	TRBJ1-4	NA	CASSYQGQRPNEKLFF
TRBV28	TRBJ1-5	NA	CASSHSNQPQHF
TRBV5-1	TRBJ1-2	NA	CASSLESRSNGYTF
TRBV7-8	TRBJ1-1	TRBD1	CASSRTGGGGTEAFF
TRBV10-3	TRBJ2-7	TRBD2	CAIREGLAGVGEQYF
TRBV5-4	TRBJ2-3	TRBD2	CASSRFGAGAPDTQYF
TRBV28	TRBJ1-2	TRBD1	CASRTGGTNYGYTF
TRBV2	TRBJ2-5	NA	CASKFIAETQYF
TRBV4-3	TRBJ1-2	TRBD1	CASSQGVFQGAHGYTF
TRBV28	TRBJ2-3	NA	CASSAGGAGADTQYF
TRBV19	TRBJ2-5	NA	CASTPGTAQETQYF
TRBV6-5	TRBJ2-7	NA	CASSYGAGGSDEQYF